This TCR beta chain was recorded in a study of T cell responses to AZD1222 COVID-19 vaccine. The germline V gene encodes CDR1 MDHEN and CDR2 SYDVKM. The CDR3 length is 16 residues. Trimming cost V 6 bases and J 4 bases; bases outside gene matches: 13. Whole-study results and caveats: The study sampled repertoires only after the peak T cell response. Only 6 or 7 people who got AZD1222 tested seropositive at baseline.

On this clone itself: Its antigen is not identified.

Clones were read by immunoSEQ multiplex PCR, and TCRdb kept only the in-frame ones, dropping some. The data contain around 130,000 clones, about 85% of them singletons. The chain joins TRBV28 to TRBJ2-7; 9 bases align to TRBD1. This specimen was peripheral blood, taken 28 days after the second AZD1222 dose. The source of this sequence is an adult who received the AZD1222 COVID-19 vaccine. The CDR3 nucleotides read TGTGCCAGCAGCTTAAGCCGGGACAGGGTATTGTACGAGCAGTACTTC. Its protein product is CASSLSRDRVLYEQYF.